A selection of T cell receptor beta chains follows, all from one sample in a study of vaccination and CD4 T cells after COVID-19. Their specific antigens are unknown. TCRdb re-analysed the PCR reads in MiXCR, keeping a single row per CDR3 protein. Here the sample spans 20,000 or so distinct CDR3 sequences, about two fifths being singletons. This specimen was CD4+ T cells from blood, cultured in vitro, taken about 7 months after SARS-CoV-2 vaccination. The receptor source for this set is a human donor who had recovered from COVID-19. The CDR3 runs from the conserved cysteine through the conserved F or W. The order of the fields is D gene, J gene, clone size, V gene, CDR3 protein, CDR3 DNA. The D gene is left open where the match is weak. Clone size appears in some rows only: once, few, many, or a class for an expanded clone.

>NA|TRBJ2-3|NA|TRBV7-7
CASSLAPPGVAGLSTDTQYF
TGTGCTAGCAGCTTAGCCCCCCCGGGGGTCGCGGGTCTCAGCACAGATACGCAGTATTTT
>NA|TRBJ2-1|NA|TRBV7-2
CASSSSGGIAFEQFF
TGTGCCAGCAGCTCGAGTGGGGGGATAGCATTTGAGCAGTTCTTC
>NA|TRBJ1-5|few|TRBV6-1
CASRPDIGNQPQHF
TGTGCCAGCAGACCCGACATCGGCAATCAGCCCCAGCATTTT
>NA|TRBJ2-2|few|TRBV7-8
CASSSVVTGELFF
TGTGCCAGCAGCTCCGTAGTCACCGGGGAGCTGTTTTTT
>NA|TRBJ1-3|NA|TRBV7-9
CASSLAGSSGNTIYF
TGTGCCAGCAGCTTAGCCGGGAGCTCTGGAAACACCATATATTTT
>TRBD2|TRBJ2-3|medium-sized|TRBV15
CATSTGLADSDTQYF
TGTGCCACCAGCACGGGACTAGCGGACTCAGATACGCAGTATTTT
>NA|TRBJ2-5|NA|TRBV18
CASSPMGDQETQYF
TGTGCCAGCTCACCAATGGGGGATCAAGAGACCCAGTACTTC
>TRBD2|TRBJ2-5|few|TRBV6-2/TRBV6-3
CASRVGLAREREETQYF
TGTGCCAGCAGAGTGGGACTAGCAAGGGAAAGGGAAGAGACCCAGTACTTC
>NA|TRBJ1-5|once|TRBV20-1
CSASGWGNQPQHF
TGCAGTGCTAGCGGTTGGGGAAATCAGCCCCAGCATTTT
>NA|TRBJ2-7|NA|TRBV4-1
CASSQLEGPTAYEQYF
TGCGCCAGCAGCCAGCTCGAGGGGCCGACTGCCTACGAGCAGTACTTC
>NA|TRBJ1-5|NA|TRBV6-2/TRBV6-3
CASSNIQGTSNQPQHF
TGTGCCAGCAGTAATATACAGGGTACGAGCAATCAGCCCCAGCATTTT
>TRBD1|TRBJ1-2|few|TRBV19
CASSRGRLGVTGYTF
TGTGCCAGTAGCAGGGGGCGCCTCGGGGTTACTGGCTACACCTTC
>TRBD2|TRBJ2-1|NA|TRBV27
CASNSRGLGPYNEQFF
TGTGCCAGCAACTCCCGAGGACTAGGCCCCTACAATGAGCAGTTCTTC
>NA|TRBJ2-2|NA|TRBV7-9
CASTLGVGALRDTGELFF
TGTGCCAGCACCTTAGGGGTTGGCGCCTTAAGGGACACCGGGGAGCTGTTTTTT
>TRBD2|TRBJ2-3|NA|TRBV20-1
CSARDLASGGGDTQYF
TGCAGTGCTAGAGATTTGGCTAGCGGCGGAGGGGATACGCAGTATTTT
>NA|TRBJ2-7|once|TRBV20-1
CSARGTLSYEQYF
TGCAGTGCTAGGGGGACGCTCTCCTACGAGCAGTACTTC
>NA|TRBJ2-6|NA|TRBV5-1
CASSSRYSGANVLTF
TGCGCCAGCAGCTCCAGGTACTCTGGGGCCAACGTCCTGACTTTC
>NA|TRBJ2-7|NA|TRBV19
CASKPTGLGYEQYF
TGTGCCAGTAAACCAACGGGCTTGGGCTACGAGCAGTACTTC
>TRBD1|TRBJ2-5|NA|TRBV7-2
CASSLGWTGSGTQYF
TGTGCCAGCAGCTTAGGATGGACAGGGAGCGGGACCCAGTACTTC
>NA|TRBJ1-6|NA|TRBV2
CASSEGQVYSYNSPLHF
TGTGCCAGCAGTGAAGGGCAGGTTTACTCCTATAATTCACCCCTCCACTTT
>TRBD1|TRBJ2-1|NA|TRBV6-2/TRBV6-3
CASSPGQGATNEQFF
TGTGCCAGCAGTCCGGGACAGGGGGCTACGAATGAGCAGTTCTTC
>NA|TRBJ2-7|NA|TRBV19
CASTQTVRSYEQYF
TGTGCCAGCACACAGACAGTTCGCTCCTACGAGCAGTACTTC